This TCR beta chain stems from a study of cytomegalovirus exposure and HLA in healthy donors. Turning to the study itself: Previous work identified around 120 million unique TCR beta sequences from 200 million or so T cells.

About this clone itself: What it binds is unknown.

V was trimmed by 1 base and J by 4 bases, leaving 9 bases between them. This CDR3 has 14 amino acids. The germline V gene encodes CDR1 MNHEY and CDR2 SMNVEV (reference sequence). PCR employed 60 Vbeta and 13 Jbeta primers. Produced via immunoSEQ multiplex PCR; TCRdb's table is partial and in-frame only. The repertoire holds around 100,000 clones, 83% seen once, with roughly 2.6% in the top ten. General study results and limits: Rarity held for most TCR sequences, but there were some public TCRs that occurred in many donors.

This TCR was recovered from a middle-aged man in good health and CMV-seronegative. The sequencing input was PBMCs. V is TRBV27 and J is TRBJ2-3; possibly TRBD1 for D (6 bases). The CDR3 protein is CASSLFGGADTQYF. As DNA, the CDR3 is TGTGCCAGCAGTTTATTTGGGGGCGCAGATACGCAGTATTTT.